This record looks at one TCR beta chain sequence and its context. Enrollees, about 18 to 89 years old, lived in about two dozen US areas. Cohort 3 donors were reported recovered after two negative PCRs, clearance, or symptom resolution. Authors' processing steps: Cell counts per sample came from amplifying reference gene primers. Data came from immunoSEQ multiplex PCR; TCRdb stores just in-frame clones and leaves some out. V and J calls and clone size are given by that table; D and trimming were obtained from the DNA. The sample lists 490,000 or so clones; about 85% were seen once. The data belong to a study of blood T cell repertoires in COVID-19. As for the study in general: Spain, Italy and the United States supplied samples that represented acute and convalescent COVID-19.

V lost 0 bases, J lost 2 bases, and 12 bases lay in between. The CDR3 totals 16 residues. In germline, CDR1 is SGDLS, CDR2 YYNGEE. The chain combines TRBV9 with TRBJ1-5, with no clear D. This TCR was recovered from a woman aged 60 to 75 who had recovered from COVID-19. Sample: PBMCs or T cells enriched from blood (not recorded which). CDR3 in DNA: TGTGCCAGCAGCGTAGCCTCGGAGAGTTGCAATCAGCCCCAGCATTTT. Translation: CASSVASESCNQPQHF.